This TCR beta chain was found in a study of CD8+ T cells in alopecia areata. The overall study: Administration of oral tofacitinib to treated patients was at 5 to 10 mg twice daily. Study-wide results and caveats: A single nonresponder leaves the baseline CD8+ expansion link to response uncertain.

The treatment denotes: oral pan-JAK inhibitor, 5-10 mg twice daily. Per germline, CDR1 SGHDT and CDR2 YYEEEE. Between the trimmed V and J ends, which lost 4 bases and 3 bases, there was a span of 16 bases. This CDR3 is 15 amino acids long. With regard to this clone: Its antigen is as yet unknown.

Isolated RNA was reverse transcribed into cDNA used as the sequencing template. Sequencing used immunoSEQ multiplex PCR; TCRdb keeps in-frame clones, though not all of them. There are about 180,000 clones in the sample; approximately 59% occur only once, and approximately 16% lies in the top ten. This TCR was sampled from a human donor with alopecia areata. The specimen comprised CD4+ T cells sorted from blood, sampled at approximately week 60, from a patient treated with tofacitinib. This chain joins TRBV5-6 and TRBJ2-5; TRBD2 might be the D (6 bases). The CDR3 DNA reads TGTGCCAGCAGCCCCGGGTGGCGGGGCAAAGAGACCCAGTACTTC. This gives the protein CASSPGWRGKETQYF.